The rows below give T cell receptor beta chains drawn from one sample of a study of blood T cell repertoires in COVID-19. Only in-frame clones appear in the TCRdb table, and some are missing; sequencing was by immunoSEQ multiplex PCR. This sample has nearly 300,000 clones, with about 90% found just once. The sample comprised PBMCs or T cells enriched from blood (not recorded which). The receptor set was obtained from a woman between 50 and 59 years old who had been exposed to COVID-19. Each CDR3 is given with its conserved first and last residue. D genes are given only for firm matches. Clone sizes are given selectively: once, few, many, or a class where the clone is expanded.

14	TRBV6-4	TRBJ2-7	-	-	TGTGCCAGCAGTGACTACACAGGGACCTACGAGCAGTACTTC	CASSDYTGTYEQYF
15	TRBV5-4	TRBJ1-1	few	TRBD1	TGTGCCAGCAGCGCCGCAGGGGGAACGGACACTGAAGCTTTCTTT	CASSAAGGTDTEAFF
17	TRBV25-1	TRBJ1-4	-	-	TGTGCCAGCAGTGAAATTGGGACGACAGGCCCTAATGAAAAACTGTTTTTT	CASSEIGTTGPNEKLFF
13	TRBV28	TRBJ2-7	once	-	TGTGCCGCAACTGACAGGCCGACCTACGAGCAGTACTTC	CAATDRPTYEQYF
14	TRBV7-2	TRBJ1-1	once	-	TGTGCCAGCAGCTTAATGCCGAGGAACACTGAAGCTTTCTTT	CASSLMPRNTEAFF
13	TRBV18	TRBJ2-5	once	-	TGTGCCAGCTCGGCGGACTCCCAAGAGACCCAGTACTTC	CASSADSQETQYF
13	TRBV9	TRBJ2-5	-	TRBD2	TGTGCCAGCAGCGTCGGGGGGACAGAGACCCAGTACTTC	CASSVGGTETQYF
13	TRBV10-3	TRBJ1-2	-	TRBD1	TGTGCCACCCGGACAGGGGTGGACTATGGCTACACCTTC	CATRTGVDYGYTF
15	TRBV28	TRBJ2-7	-	TRBD2	TGTGCCAGCAGTTTACAGCGGGGGCCCACCTACGAGCAGTACTTC	CASSLQRGPTYEQYF
16	TRBV19	TRBJ2-1	-	-	TGTGCCAGTAGTCGTCAGGGGGGAGGCTCCTACAATGAGCAGTTCTTC	CASSRQGGGSYNEQFF
16	TRBV5-4	TRBJ2-2	-	TRBD1	TGTGCCAGCAGCTTGGAACAGGGGCCTAACACCGGGGAGCTGTTTTTT	CASSLEQGPNTGELFF
18	TRBV3-1/TRBV3-2	TRBJ1-6	-	-	TGTGCCAGCAGCCAAGCTTGGAGGGGAACGTCCTATAATTCACCCCTCCACTTT	CASSQAWRGTSYNSPLHF
14	TRBV6-5	TRBJ1-2	-	-	TGTGCCAGCAGTAACAGGATAGCTAACTATGGCTACACCTTC	CASSNRIANYGYTF
17	TRBV28	TRBJ2-2	-	-	TGTGCCAGCAGTTTGTCCGGGAGCGGGCGGAACACCGGGGAGCTGTTTTTT	CASSLSGSGRNTGELFF
16	TRBV7-7	TRBJ1-6	-	-	TGTGCTAGCAGCTTACAGGCAGCTCAGTCCCATTCACCCCTCCACTTT	CASSLQAAQSHSPLHF
13	TRBV19	TRBJ2-5	-	TRBD1	TGTGCCAGTAGTGGGGGACAGGGAGAGACCCAGTACTTC	CASSGGQGETQYF
14	TRBV19	TRBJ1-5	-	TRBD1	TGTGCCAGTAGTGTGGGACAGGCCAATCAGCCCCAGCATTTT	CASSVGQANQPQHF
13	TRBV3-1/TRBV3-2	TRBJ1-2	-	-	TGTGCCAGCAGCCAAGATATCGCGTATGGCTACACCTTC	CASSQDIAYGYTF
16	TRBV24-1	TRBJ1-2	-	TRBD1	TGTGCCACCAGTGTAGGCCCGGGACAGGATATTTATGGCTACACCTTC	CATSVGPGQDIYGYTF
15	TRBV27	TRBJ2-2	-	-	TGTGCCAGCAGAGCAAGCGGGCGGAACACCGGGGAGCTGTTTTTT	CASRASGRNTGELFF
14	TRBV24-1	TRBJ2-2	-	TRBD1	TGTGCCACCCCTCCGACAGGGGGGGTCGGGGAGCTGTTTTTT	CATPPTGGVGELFF
15	TRBV25-1	TRBJ1-3	few	-	TGTGCCAGCAGTGAATACTCTACCCCTGGAAACACCATATATTTT	CASSEYSTPGNTIYF
14	TRBV19	TRBJ2-3	-	-	TGTGCCAGTAGTATCAGCACAGCCACAGATACGCAGTATTTT	CASSISTATDTQYF
17	TRBV4-1	TRBJ1-4	once	-	TGCGCCAGCAGCCAAGATTGGGGCGAACTTTGGAAGGAAAAACTGTTTTTT	CASSQDWGELWKEKLFF
14	TRBV18	TRBJ2-5	once	-	TGTGCCAGCTCACCTAAAGGGGGACAAGAGACCCAGTACTTC	CASSPKGGQETQYF
15	TRBV5-1	TRBJ2-1	-	TRBD1	TGCGCCAGCAGCCAACAGGGGGTTTCCTACAATGAGCAGTTCTTC	CASSQQGVSYNEQFF
13	TRBV24-1	TRBJ2-3	-	TRBD1	TGTGCCACCGGGACAGGGAACGTCGCTACGCAGTATTTT	CATGTGNVATQYF
13	TRBV14	TRBJ1-1	-	-	TGTGCCAGCAGCCAGGCGTCGGCAGGTAAAGCTTTCTTT	CASSQASAGKAFF
16	TRBV5-6	TRBJ2-5	once	TRBD2	TGTGCCAGCAGACCCCTCGAGCGGGAACTAGGGGAGACCCAGTACTTC	CASRPLERELGETQYF
15	TRBV28	TRBJ2-7	once	TRBD1	TGTGCCAGCAGCCGAACCACAGGGGGCGCTCCCGAGCAGTACTTC	CASSRTTGGAPEQYF
13	TRBV5-1	TRBJ2-1	-	-	TGCGCCAGCAGCTCAGGTCAGGTTAATGAGCAGTTCTTC	CASSSGQVNEQFF
15	TRBV5-1	TRBJ2-5	-	TRBD1	TGCGCCAGCAGCTCCGGACAGGGGGGTCATGAGACCCAGTACTTC	CASSSGQGGHETQYF
16	TRBV5-1	TRBJ2-3	-	TRBD2	TGCGCCAGCAGCGTATCCGGGACTAGCGGTACAGATACGCAGTATTTT	CASSVSGTSGTDTQYF
16	TRBV3-1/TRBV3-2	TRBJ2-5	-	-	TGTGCCAGCAGCCGGAGCCCGGGGGGCCGGGGGGAGACCCAGTACTTC	CASSRSPGGRGETQYF
18	TRBV28	TRBJ1-3	-	-	TGTGCCAGCAGCACCCCAGGTCGGCAGGCAGTCTCTGGAAACACCATATATTTT	CASSTPGRQAVSGNTIYF
15	TRBV29-1	TRBJ2-2	-	TRBD1	TGCAGCGGCACCGGGACAGGGGATATCACCGGGGAGCTGTTTTTT	CSGTGTGDITGELFF
15	TRBV9	TRBJ2-7	-	-	TGTGCCAGCAGCAAGACAGGTTATTCGCCCTACGAGCAGTACTTC	CASSKTGYSPYEQYF
13	TRBV7-9	TRBJ2-3	-	TRBD2	TGTGCCAGCAGCTTTGACACTAGCGGGGGATTTTATTTT	CASSFDTSGGFYF
16	TRBV11-3	TRBJ2-1	-	TRBD2	TGTGCCAGCAGCTTAGAAGCGGGGGCCGGGAATAGGCAGCAGTTCTTC	CASSLEAGAGNRQQFF
13	TRBV5-3	TRBJ1-4	-	-	TGTGCCAGAAGCTTTTTCAGGGATGAAAAACTGTTTTTT	CARSFFRDEKLFF
15	TRBV19	TRBJ1-6	-	TRBD1	TGTGCCAGTAGTATAGGGGGACAGCCGGATTCACCCCTCCACTTT	CASSIGGQPDSPLHF
17	TRBV5-1	TRBJ1-6	-	-	TGCGCCAGCAGCTTGGGCCCGGGCAGGGCGGTGGGTTCACCCCTCCACTTT	CASSLGPGRAVGSPLHF